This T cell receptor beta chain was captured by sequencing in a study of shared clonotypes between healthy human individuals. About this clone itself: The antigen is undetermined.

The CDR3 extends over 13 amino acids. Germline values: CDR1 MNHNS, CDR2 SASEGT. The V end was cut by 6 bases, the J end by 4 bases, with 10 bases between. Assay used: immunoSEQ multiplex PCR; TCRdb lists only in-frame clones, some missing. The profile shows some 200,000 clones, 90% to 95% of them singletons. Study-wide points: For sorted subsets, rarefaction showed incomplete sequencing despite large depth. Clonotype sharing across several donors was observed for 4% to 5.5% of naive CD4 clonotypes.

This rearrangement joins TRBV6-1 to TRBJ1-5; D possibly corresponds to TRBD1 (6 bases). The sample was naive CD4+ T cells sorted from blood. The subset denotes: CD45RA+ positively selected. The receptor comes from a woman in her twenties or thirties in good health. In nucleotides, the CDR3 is TGTGCCAGCAGAGATACAGGGAATCAGCCCCAGCATTTT. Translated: CASRDTGNQPQHF.